These 26 T cell receptor beta chains came from one sample sequenced in a study of a mutant IDH1 vaccine in newly diagnosed glioma. Their target antigens are unknown. Time point described: week 23, last vaccination. The investigators gave 300 ug of mutant IDH1 20-mer peptide in each vaccine dose, together with topical imiquimod. Profiling relied on immunoSEQ multiplex PCR, and the TCRdb table lists in-frame clones only, not all of them. Of about 43,000 clones listed, around 85% are singletons. The sequencing used PBMCs, collected from a glioma patient whose treatment included an IDH1 peptide vaccine. The receptors were sampled from a woman between 18 and 29 years old with glioma. Some clones in this sample may be carry-over from other donors' samples.

V and J are TRBV10-3 and TRBJ2-7; TRBD1 might be the D (5 bases). The CDR3 sequence is 15 residues long. Trimming removed 3 bases at V and 2 bases at J, with 14 bases between. Germline CDR1 is ENHRY and CDR2 is SYGVKD. CDR3 loop: CAISDNKGNPYEQYF. The CDR3 DNA follows: TGTGCCATCAGTGATAACAAGGGGAACCCCTACGAGCAGTACTTC.

The V and J genes are TRBV11-1 and TRBJ1-3; 11 bases map to TRBD1. J gave up 4 bases and V 4 bases, and 6 bases lay outside the gene matches. The CDR3 runs 16 residues. Germline V gene lookup returns CDR1 SGHAT and CDR2 FQDESV (reference sequence). The CDR3 is CASSSGQGAPGNTIYF. In nucleotides, the CDR3 is TGTGCCAGCAGCTCCGGACAGGGGGCGCCCGGAAACACCATATATTTT. The complete variable domain, with remaining parts taken from reference TRBV11-1 and TRBJ1-3, reads EAEVAQSPRYKITEKSQAVAFWCDPISGHATLYWYRQILGQGPELLVQFQDESVVDDSQLPKDRFSAERLKGVDSTLKIQPAELGDSAMYLCASSSGQGAPGNTIYFGEGSWLTVV.

This rearrangement joins TRBV19 to TRBJ1-5, with unresolved D. The CDR3 spans 14 residues. V was shortened by 3 bases and J by 0 bases, with 6 bases between the two germline ends. Germline CDR1 and CDR2: LNHDA and SQIVND (reference sequence). The CDR3 loop reads CASSIGDSNQPQHF. CDR3 in DNA: TGTGCCAGTAGTATCGGCGATAGCAATCAGCCCCAGCATTTT.

The chain has TRBV15 and TRBJ2-3, with D unresolved. The germline V gene has CDR1 LNHNV and CDR2 YYDKDF (reference sequence). V was pared by 5 bases and J by 1 base, with 10 bases between. This CDR3 spans 14 amino acids. In DNA form, the CDR3 reads TGTGCCACCAGCGGGGTCGGCCGCACAGATACGCAGTATTTT. This translates into CATSGVGRTDTQYF.

The gene calls are TRBV10-3 and TRBJ2-2, with D perhaps TRBD2 (6 bases). Trimming took 8 bases from V and 0 from J, leaving 13 bases between them. The CDR3 covers 15 residues. CDR1 is ENHRY and CDR2 is SYGVKD in the germline V gene. The CDR3 region has the DNA TGTGCCATCTCCCGGGGGTTCGCGAACACCGGGGAGCTGTTTTTT. It yields the protein CAISRGFANTGELFF.

This clone was counted between two and nine times. The chain links TRBV5-1 to TRBJ2-2; the match to TRBD1 covers 7 bases. Germline V gene data show CDR1 as SGHRS and CDR2 as YFSETQ. V lost 5 bases and J lost 1; bases outside the gene matches: 5. There are 15 residues in the CDR3. This chain's CDR3 is CASSFNRGNTGELFF. As DNA, the CDR3 is TGCGCCAGCAGTTTTAACAGGGGGAACACCGGGGAGCTGTTTTTT.

CDR3 residues: CASSFLREITGELFF. The CDR3 coding sequence is TGTGCCAGCAGCTTCCTACGGGAGATCACCGGGGAGCTGTTTTTT. This chain links TRBV7-6 with TRBJ2-2, with a possible D match to TRBD2 (6 bases). Germline lookup yields CDR1 SGHVS and CDR2 FNYEAQ. This CDR3 is 15 amino acids long. V was cut by 3 bases and J by 4 bases, with 12 bases left in between.

This chain connects TRBV4-1 to TRBJ1-2; tentatively, D is TRBD1 (6 bases). With 3 bases removed from V and 5 bases from J, the gap between germline ends came to 19 bases. Germline values: CDR1 MGHRA, CDR2 YSYEKL. CDR3 length: 16 amino acids. The CDR3: CASSQSLVGTLYGYTF. CDR3 sequence (DNA): TGCGCCAGCAGCCAGTCTCTGGTCGGGACACTTTATGGCTACACCTTC.

The table lists this clone with a count of one. The rearrangement links TRBV19 to TRBJ1-4, with TRBD1 identical over 11 bases. Germline V gene sequence: CDR1 LNHDA, CDR2 SQIVND (reference sequence). V lost 2 bases to trimming and J lost 7 bases; unmatched junction nucleotides: 15. This CDR3 is built from 19 residues. As DNA, the CDR3 is TGTGCCAGTAGTATAAGGACAGGGGGCGCCCCTTCGGGAGGTGAAAAACTGTTTTTT. The encoded protein is CASSIRTGGAPSGGEKLFF.

V usage is TRBV6-5 and J usage is TRBJ2-3; D ambiguous. V lost 1 base and J lost 2, with 4 bases in between. CDR3 length equals 13 residues. Germline V lookup: CDR1 MNHEY, CDR2 SVGAGI. The CDR3 sequence: CASSYFTTDTQYF. CDR3 nucleotides: TGTGCCAGCAGTTACTTTACCACAGATACGCAGTATTTT.

The chain uses TRBV6-4 and TRBJ2-1; D call uncertain. There are 16 residues in the CDR3. The V end lost 0 bases, the J end lost 0 bases, and 9 bases lay between the germline ends. Germline V gene data show CDR1 as MRHNA and CDR2 as SNTAGT. CDR3 region: CASSDSRARSYNEQFF. In DNA, the CDR3 is TGTGCCAGCAGTGACTCGCGAGCCCGCTCCTACAATGAGCAGTTCTTC.

The chain links TRBV5-8 to TRBJ1-1, with TRBD1 as a possible D gene (6 bases). Germline assignment: CDR1 SGHTS and CDR2 YDEGEE. Between the trimmed V and J ends, which lost 0 bases and 3 bases, there was a span of 12 bases. The CDR3 loop spans 15 amino acids. The CDR3 region has the DNA TGTGCCAGCAGCTTGGCTTTGACAGGAGACACTGAAGCTTTCTTT. Translated: CASSLALTGDTEAFF.

This clone was recorded a few times. The CDR3 DNA sequence: TGCGCCAGCAGTCATCACGGGGCGGGGTGGGAGCAGTACTTC. Translation: CASSHHGAGWEQYF. V usage is TRBV23-1 and J usage is TRBJ2-7; D is possibly TRBD2 (6 bases). TRBV23-1 is an ORF, and what it does is uncertain. There are 14 residues in the CDR3. Trimming took off 3 bases at V and 7 bases at J, with 16 bases between the two ends.

This clone occurred a few times. The V call is TRBV7-9, the J call TRBJ1-2; D is uncertain. Germline CDR1 and CDR2: SEHNR and FQNEAQ (reference sequence). This CDR3 region has 15 residues. V lost 2 bases, J lost 4 bases, and 14 bases lay in between. DNA of the CDR3: TGTGCCAGCAGCTTATTAGGACCGCAATCCTATGGCTACACCTTC. Translation: CASSLLGPQSYGYTF.

The genes are TRBV7-6 and TRBJ2-7, with 8 bases lining up with TRBD2. This CDR3 contains 14 residues. The trim removed 5 bases at V and 6 bases at J, leaving 9 bases unmatched. Germline lookup yields CDR1 SGHVS and CDR2 FNYEAQ. CDR3 in DNA: TGTGCCAGCAGCCCCAATAGCGGGACGGGCGAGCAGTACTTC. Its protein is CASSPNSGTGEQYF.

This chain joins TRBV27 and TRBJ2-7; TRBD1 might be the D (5 bases). Trimming removed 3 bases at V and 7 bases at J, with 10 bases between. The CDR3 spans 12 residues. The germline gives CDR1 MNHEY, CDR2 SMNVEV (reference sequence). CDR3 in DNA: TGTGCCAGCAGTTTTTCTTACAGGGAGCAGTACTTC. It yields the protein CASSFSYREQYF.

This clone was detected only once. V is TRBV7-2 and J is TRBJ1-5; D ambiguous. The CDR3 runs 15 residues. In germline, CDR1 is SGHTA, CDR2 FQGNSA. Trimming shortened V by 4 bases and J by 2 bases, and 12 bases separated the two germline ends. CDR3 sequence (DNA): TGTGCCAGCAGCTCGCTAGGCGCGGGCAATCAGCCCCAGCATTTT. Its translation is CASSSLGAGNQPQHF. Based on the CDR3 plus reference TRBV7-2 and TRBJ1-5, the full variable domain is GAGVSQSPSNKVTEKGKDVELRCDPISGHTALYWYRQSLGQGLEFLIYFQGNSAPDKSGLPSDRFSAERTGGSVSTLTIQRTQQEDSAVYLCASSSLGAGNQPQHFGDGTRLSIL.

This chain joins TRBV4-2 and TRBJ2-7; 10 nucleotides align to TRBD1. CDR1 is LGHNA, CDR2 YNFKEQ, per germline. This CDR3 spans 17 amino acids. The J segment lost 2 bases and the V segment lost 4 bases, leaving 11 bases of the junction unmatched. CDR3 DNA: TGTGCCAGCAGCCGACGGCCCGGACAGGGGGGAACCTACGAGCAGTACTTC. It encodes CASSRRPGQGGTYEQYF.

The chain uses TRBV5-5 and TRBJ2-1; TRBD2 matches 8 bases. The CDR3 spans 15 residues. Germline V CDR1 and CDR2: SGHKS, YYEKEE (reference sequence). The J segment lost 3 bases and the V segment lost 1 base, leaving 3 bases of the junction unmatched. CDR3 residues: CASSLTSGRYNEQFF. The CDR3 nucleotides are TGTGCCAGCAGCTTGACTAGCGGACGCTACAATGAGCAGTTCTTC.

The chain uses TRBV19 and TRBJ1-2; the D is unclear. The V gene lost 6 bases and the J gene lost 7 bases, with 6 bases spanning the gap. CDR1 LNHDA and CDR2 SQIVND come from the germline V gene (reference sequence). This CDR3 is built from 10 residues. The CDR3 region has the DNA TGTGCCAGTAGCCAAGGTGGCTACACCTTC. It is translated as CASSQGGYTF.

This chain uses TRBV5-1 with TRBJ2-7, with 8 bases fitting TRBD1. CDR3 length: 16 residues. J gave up 4 bases and V 0 bases, and 9 bases lay outside the gene matches. Germline V gene data show CDR1 as SGHRS and CDR2 as YFSETQ. CDR3 loop: CASSLARAGGYYEQYF. As DNA, the CDR3 is TGCGCCAGCAGCTTGGCTAGGGCAGGGGGCTATTACGAGCAGTACTTC.

The V call is TRBV7-2, the J call TRBJ1-1; D is undetermined. In germline, CDR1 is SGHTA, CDR2 FQGNSA. The CDR3 consists of 14 residues. Deletions cut 4 bases from V and 4 bases from J, with 13 bases between. The CDR3 reads CASSSGVGVTEAFF. The CDR3 region has the DNA TGTGCCAGCAGCTCCGGGGTGGGTGTCACTGAAGCTTTCTTT.

The CDR3 protein is CASSMTSTEAFF. CDR3 bases: TGTGCCAGTAGTATGACTTCGACTGAAGCTTTCTTT. The chain is built from TRBV19 and TRBJ1-1; no definite D call. The length of the CDR3 is 12 residues. In germline, CDR1 is LNHDA, CDR2 SQIVND (reference sequence). Between the trimmed V and J ends, which lost 3 bases and 5 bases, there was a span of 7 bases.

The V call is TRBV11-3, the J call TRBJ1-1; D might be TRBD1 (5 bases). Germline CDR1 SGHNT, CDR2 YENEEA. The CDR3 contains 14 residues. V lost 5 bases and J lost 5, with 15 bases in between. This chain's CDR3 is CASSPRASGTEAFF. Here the CDR3 DNA reads TGTGCCAGCAGCCCCAGGGCTTCAGGGACTGAAGCTTTCTTT.

J is TRBJ1-2 and V is TRBV7-9; TRBD1 is a possible D gene (5 bases). The CDR3 runs to 15 residues. Germline values: CDR1 SEHNR, CDR2 FQNEAQ (reference sequence). Trimming stripped 5 bases from V and 1 base from J, with 14 bases between. CDR3 in amino acids: CASSSPGTSNYGYTF. The CDR3 DNA is TGTGCCAGCAGCAGTCCCGGGACGAGTAACTATGGCTACACCTTC. The full variable domain, rest sourced from reference TRBV7-9 and TRBJ1-2, is DTGVSQNPRHKITKRGQNVTFRCDPISEHNRLYWYRQTLGQGPEFLTYFQNEAQLEKSRLLSDRFSAERPKGSFSTLEIQRTEQGDSAMYLCASSSPGTSNYGYTFGSGTRLTVV.

This chain uses TRBV2 with TRBJ1-2, with D tentatively TRBD1 (6 bases). Germline CDR1 SNHLY, CDR2 FYNNEI. This CDR3 has 14 residues. Trimming removed 4 bases from V and 5 bases from J, with 14 bases in between. CDR3 in DNA: TGTGCCAGCAGTGCCCTAGGGACAACGTATGGCTACACCTTC. It translates to CASSALGTTYGYTF. Drawing the rest from reference TRBV2 and TRBJ1-2, the complete variable domain is EPEVTQTPSHQVTQMGQEVILRCVPISNHLYFYWYRQILGQKVEFLVSFYNNEISEKSEIFDDQFSVERPDGSNFTLKIRSTKLEDSAMYFCASSALGTTYGYTFGSGTRLTVV.